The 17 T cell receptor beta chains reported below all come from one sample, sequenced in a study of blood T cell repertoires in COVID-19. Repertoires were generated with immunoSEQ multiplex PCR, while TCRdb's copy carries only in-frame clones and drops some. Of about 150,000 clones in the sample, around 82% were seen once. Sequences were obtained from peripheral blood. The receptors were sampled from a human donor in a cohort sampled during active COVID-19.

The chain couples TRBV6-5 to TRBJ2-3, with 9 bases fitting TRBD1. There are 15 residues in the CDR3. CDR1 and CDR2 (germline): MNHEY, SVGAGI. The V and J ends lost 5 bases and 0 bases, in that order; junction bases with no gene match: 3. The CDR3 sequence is CASSLGTGSTDTQYF. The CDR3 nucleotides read TGTGCCAGCAGTCTCGGGACAGGGAGCACAGATACGCAGTATTTT.

In DNA form, the CDR3 reads TGTGCCAGTACAAACTTGCTCAGGGGGAGCAATCAGCCCCAGCATTTT. Its protein product is CASTNLLRGSNQPQHF. This chain connects TRBV28 to TRBJ1-5; 7 bases align to TRBD1. Germline V gene data show CDR1 as MDHEN and CDR2 as SYDVKM. After removal of 9 bases from V and 1 base from J, the junction contained 12 bases not matched to a gene. The CDR3 is 16 residues long.

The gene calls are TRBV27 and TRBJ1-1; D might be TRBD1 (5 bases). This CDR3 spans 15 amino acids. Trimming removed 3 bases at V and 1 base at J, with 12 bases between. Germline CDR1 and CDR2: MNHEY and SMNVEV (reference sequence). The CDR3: CASSLASGGNTEAFF. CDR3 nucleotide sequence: TGTGCCAGCAGTTTGGCCTCGGGGGGGAACACTGAAGCTTTCTTT.

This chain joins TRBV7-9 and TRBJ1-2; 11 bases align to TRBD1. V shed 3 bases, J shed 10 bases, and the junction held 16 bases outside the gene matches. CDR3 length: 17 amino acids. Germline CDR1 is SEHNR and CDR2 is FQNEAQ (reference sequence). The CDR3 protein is CASSFGQGAPAVRSYTF. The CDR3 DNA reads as TGTGCCAGCAGCTTCGGACAGGGGGCGCCGGCGGTTAGGTCCTACACCTTC.

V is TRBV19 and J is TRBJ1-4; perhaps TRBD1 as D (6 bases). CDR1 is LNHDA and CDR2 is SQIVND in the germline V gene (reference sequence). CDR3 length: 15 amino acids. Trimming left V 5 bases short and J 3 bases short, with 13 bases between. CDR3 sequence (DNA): TGTGCCAGTAGTCCAGGGGCACAGCCTAATGAAAAACTGTTTTTT. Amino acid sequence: CASSPGAQPNEKLFF. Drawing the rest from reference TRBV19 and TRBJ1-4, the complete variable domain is DGGITQSPKYLFRKEGQNVTLSCEQNLNHDAMYWYRQDPGQGLRLIYYSQIVNDFQKGDIAEGYSVSREKKESFPLTVTSAQKNPTAFYLCASSPGAQPNEKLFFGSGTQLSVL.

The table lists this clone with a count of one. The CDR3 spells CASSELPGTRDEQFF. The CDR3 region has the DNA TGTGCCAGCAGTGAGCTGCCGGGGACTAGAGATGAGCAGTTCTTC. V and J are TRBV2 and TRBJ2-1, with 8 bases aligning to TRBD2. This CDR3 has 15 amino acids. Germline trimming cut 3 bases from V and 8 bases from J; bases unmatched to any gene: 9. From germline, CDR1 is SNHLY and CDR2 FYNNEI.

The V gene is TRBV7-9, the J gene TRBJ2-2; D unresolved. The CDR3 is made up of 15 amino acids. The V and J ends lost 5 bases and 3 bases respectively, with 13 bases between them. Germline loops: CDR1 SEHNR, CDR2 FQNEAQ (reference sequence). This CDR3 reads CASSPDLEYTGELFF. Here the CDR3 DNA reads TGTGCCAGCAGCCCCGACTTGGAGTACACCGGGGAGCTGTTTTTT. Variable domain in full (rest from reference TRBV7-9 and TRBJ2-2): DTGVSQNPRHKITKRGQNVTFRCDPISEHNRLYWYRQTLGQGPEFLTYFQNEAQLEKSRLLSDRFSAERPKGSFSTLEIQRTEQGDSAMYLCASSPDLEYTGELFFGEGSRLTVL.

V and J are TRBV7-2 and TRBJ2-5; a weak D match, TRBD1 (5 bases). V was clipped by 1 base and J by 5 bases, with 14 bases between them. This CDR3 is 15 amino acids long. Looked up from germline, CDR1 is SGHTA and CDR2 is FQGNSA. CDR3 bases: TGTGCCAGCAGCTTAGGGGCCAGGGTAGGCGAGACCCAGTACTTC. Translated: CASSLGARVGETQYF.

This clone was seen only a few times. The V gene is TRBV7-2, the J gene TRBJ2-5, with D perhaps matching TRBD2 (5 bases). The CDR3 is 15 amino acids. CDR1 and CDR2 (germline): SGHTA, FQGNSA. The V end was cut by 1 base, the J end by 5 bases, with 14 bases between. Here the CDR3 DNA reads TGTGCCAGCAGCTTAGAGCAGGTCCGCGGGGAGACCCAGTACTTC. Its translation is CASSLEQVRGETQYF.

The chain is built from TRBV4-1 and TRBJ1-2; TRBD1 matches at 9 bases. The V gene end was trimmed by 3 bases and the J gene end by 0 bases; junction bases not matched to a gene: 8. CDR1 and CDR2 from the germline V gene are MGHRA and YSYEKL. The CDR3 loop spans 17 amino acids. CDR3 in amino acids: CASSQSGTGRANYGYTF. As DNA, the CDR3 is TGCGCCAGCAGCCAGTCCGGGACAGGGCGCGCTAACTATGGCTACACCTTC.

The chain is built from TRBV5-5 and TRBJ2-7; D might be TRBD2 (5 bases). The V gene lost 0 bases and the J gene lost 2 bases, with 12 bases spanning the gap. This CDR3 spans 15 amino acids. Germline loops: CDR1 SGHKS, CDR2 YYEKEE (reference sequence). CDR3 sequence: CASSLAPRRTYEQYV. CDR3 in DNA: TGTGCCAGCAGCTTGGCCCCTAGGAGGACCTACGAGCAGTACGTC.

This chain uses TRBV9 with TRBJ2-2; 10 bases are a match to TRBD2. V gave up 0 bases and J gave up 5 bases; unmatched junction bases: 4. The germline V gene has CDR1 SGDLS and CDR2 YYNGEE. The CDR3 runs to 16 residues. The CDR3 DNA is TGTGCCAGCAGCGTAGCTTCTAGCGGGAGAACCGGGGAGCTGTTTTTT. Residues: CASSVASSGRTGELFF.

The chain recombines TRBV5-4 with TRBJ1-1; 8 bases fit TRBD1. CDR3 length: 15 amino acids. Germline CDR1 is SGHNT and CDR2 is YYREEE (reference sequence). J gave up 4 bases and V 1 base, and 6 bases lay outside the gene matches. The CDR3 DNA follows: TGTGCCAGCAGCTTGAGTCAGGGGGCGAGCACTGAAGCTTTCTTT. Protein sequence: CASSLSQGASTEAFF. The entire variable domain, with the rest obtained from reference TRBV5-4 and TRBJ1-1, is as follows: ETGVTQSPTHLIKTRGQQVTLRCSSQSGHNTVSWYQQALGQGPQFIFQYYREEENGRGNFPPRFSGLQFPNYSSELNVNALELDDSALYLCASSLSQGASTEAFFGQGTRLTVV.

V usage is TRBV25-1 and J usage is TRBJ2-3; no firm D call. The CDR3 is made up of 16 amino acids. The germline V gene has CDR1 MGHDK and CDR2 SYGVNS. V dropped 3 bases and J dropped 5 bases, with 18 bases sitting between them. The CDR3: CASSDLYAITGDTQYF. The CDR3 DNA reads TGTGCCAGCAGTGACCTGTATGCAATAACCGGAGATACGCAGTATTTT. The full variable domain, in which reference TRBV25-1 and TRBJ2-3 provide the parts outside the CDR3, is EADIYQTPRYLVIGTGKKITLECSQTMGHDKMYWYQQDPGMELHLIHYSYGVNSTEKGDLSSESTVSRIRTEHFPLTLESARPSHTSQYLCASSDLYAITGDTQYFGPGTRLTVL.

The CDR3 nucleotides read TGCGCCAGCAGTGAAGGCCGGACTAGCGAATATACCGGGGAGCTGTTTTTT. Its translation is CASSEGRTSEYTGELFF. The chain has TRBV10-1 and TRBJ2-2; TRBD2 matches at 9 bases. Germline CDR1 reads WNHNN; CDR2 reads SYGVQD (reference sequence). This CDR3 comprises 17 residues. V shed 3 bases and J 5 bases; nucleotides not matched to a gene: 10.

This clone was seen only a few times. DNA for the CDR3: TGTGCCAGCACGAGGACAAGCTACGAGCAGTACTTC. Translation gives CASTRTSYEQYF. This rearrangement joins TRBV5-8 to TRBJ2-7, with a possible D match to TRBD1 (5 bases). The CDR3 covers 12 residues. V was shortened by 6 bases and J by 3 bases, with 10 bases between the two germline ends. Per the germline V gene, CDR1 is SGHTS and CDR2 is YDEGEE.

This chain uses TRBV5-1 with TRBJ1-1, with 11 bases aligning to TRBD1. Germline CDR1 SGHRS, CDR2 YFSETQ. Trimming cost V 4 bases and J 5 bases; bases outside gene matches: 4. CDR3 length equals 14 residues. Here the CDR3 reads CASSPGQGATEAFF. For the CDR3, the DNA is TGCGCCAGCAGCCCAGGACAGGGGGCGACTGAAGCTTTCTTT.